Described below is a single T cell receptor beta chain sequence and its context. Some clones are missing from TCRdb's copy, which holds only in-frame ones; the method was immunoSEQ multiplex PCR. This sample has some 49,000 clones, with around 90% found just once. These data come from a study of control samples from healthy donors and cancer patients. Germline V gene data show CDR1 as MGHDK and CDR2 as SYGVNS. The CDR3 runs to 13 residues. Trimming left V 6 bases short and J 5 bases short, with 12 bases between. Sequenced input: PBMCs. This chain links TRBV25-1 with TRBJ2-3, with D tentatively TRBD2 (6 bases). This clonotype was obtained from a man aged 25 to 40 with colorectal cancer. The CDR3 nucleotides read TGTGCCAGCAGACCGGGACTCCTAGATACGCAGTATTTT. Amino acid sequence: CASRPGLLDTQYF.